The source of this T cell receptor (beta chain) is a study of blood T cell repertoires in COVID-19 (dated by TCRdb to between 2020 and 2021). Looking at the study overall: ImmuneRACE Cohort 3 recovered participants were defined by two consecutive negative NP/OP PCR tests, healthcare professional clearance, or symptom resolution. Samples covering the acute and convalescent phases of COVID-19 were provided by collaborators in the United States, Italy and Spain. The material from the prospective study consisted of cDNA or gDNA derived from T cells, B-cell-depleted T cells, or PBMCs. Deeply sampled blood TCRbeta repertoires from subjects exposed to, actively infected with, or recovered from COVID-19 were included in the dataset. A freely available public database, intended as a resource for researchers studying the immune response to SARS-CoV-2, is where the repertoires were released. Samples came from the ongoing ImmuneRACE study (first 160 participants) plus 1,254 subjects from 6 global collaborators. Sample metadata almost always included a de-identified subject ID, COVID-19 status, age in years and sex. Where HLA class I and class II types were available, the types were taken from metadata supplied by the sample provider, not from assay-based typing. What the work shows at the level of the full study, not this receptor alone: Clinical and demographic metadata were provided uncurated, with the amount varying by source and participant.

Points on this clone: There is no known antigen for this receptor. Base qualities are not at hand, and no much larger clone is one base apart.

Participants in the prospective study were aged roughly 18 to 90 years, lived in 24 United States geographic areas, and enrolled through a virtual design. In the prospective study, cohorts were assigned on the basis of participant-reported clinical history obtained from a screening survey and a study questionnaire. Each participant in the prospective study had whole blood, serum and a nasopharyngeal or oropharyngeal swab collected by mobile phlebotomists. Additional blood draws and questionnaires over an approximately two-month period could optionally be provided by prospective study participants. Before DNA extraction, prospective study blood samples were shipped either frozen or at room temperature. The immunoSEQ Assay, a bias-controlled multiplex PCR, was used to amplify TCRbeta CDR3 regions from genomic DNA. In the authors' own workflow: Nucleated cell counts per sample were estimated from amplification of reference gene primers within the assay. To quantify the absolute abundance of each unique TCRbeta CDR3 rearrangement, sequence reads were collapsed and filtered. For each sample, productive Simpson clonality was calculated as the square root of Simpson's diversity index over productive rearrangements. Entries here come from immuneACCESS through TCRdb and include only in-frame sequences with V and J called. Some clones fail to appear in such tables; in the studies checked, an unresolved V gene covers under half of the shortfall, and the cause of the remainder is unknown. V, J and clone size are those of that table, while D and trimming were read from the DNA. The sample table lists under 300,000 clones, more than 75% of them with a count of one. The top ten constitute 2% of the sample.

Here V drops 2 bases and J drops 0 bases, and the junction holds 3 bases not matched to any gene. The CDR3 sequence holds 16 residues, the cysteine and phenylalanine included. The kept DNA is CDR3 alone, 48 bases in frame from the first base. The germline V gene gives CDR1 as MNHEY and CDR2 as SVGAGI. The TCR was taken from a woman aged 55-75 years in a cohort exposed to, infected with or recovered from COVID-19 (not recorded which). The sequencing input was PBMCs or T cells enriched from blood (not recorded which). The rearrangement joined TRBV6-5 to TRBJ1-3; 8 central nucleotides agree with TRBD1. The CDR3 region has the sequence CASSYRQGFSGNTIYF. The bases read TGTGCCAGCAGTTACCGACAGGGGTTCTCTGGAAACACCATATATTTT.